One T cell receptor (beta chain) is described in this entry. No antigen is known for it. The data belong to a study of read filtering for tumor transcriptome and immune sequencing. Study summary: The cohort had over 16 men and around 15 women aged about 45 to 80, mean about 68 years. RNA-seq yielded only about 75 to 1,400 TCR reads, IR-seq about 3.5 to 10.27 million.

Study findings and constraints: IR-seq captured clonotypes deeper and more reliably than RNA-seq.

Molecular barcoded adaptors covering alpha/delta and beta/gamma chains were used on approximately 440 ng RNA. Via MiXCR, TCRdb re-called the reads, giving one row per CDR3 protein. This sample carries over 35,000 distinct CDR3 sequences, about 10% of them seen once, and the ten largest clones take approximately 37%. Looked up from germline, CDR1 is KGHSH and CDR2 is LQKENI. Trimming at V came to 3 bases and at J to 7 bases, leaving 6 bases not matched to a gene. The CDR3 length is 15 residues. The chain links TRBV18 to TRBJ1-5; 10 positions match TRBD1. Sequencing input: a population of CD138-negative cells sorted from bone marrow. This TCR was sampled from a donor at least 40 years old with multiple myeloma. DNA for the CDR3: TGTGCCAGCTCACCGCAGGACAGGGGGAAACAGCCCCAGCATTTT. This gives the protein CASSPQDRGKQPQHF.